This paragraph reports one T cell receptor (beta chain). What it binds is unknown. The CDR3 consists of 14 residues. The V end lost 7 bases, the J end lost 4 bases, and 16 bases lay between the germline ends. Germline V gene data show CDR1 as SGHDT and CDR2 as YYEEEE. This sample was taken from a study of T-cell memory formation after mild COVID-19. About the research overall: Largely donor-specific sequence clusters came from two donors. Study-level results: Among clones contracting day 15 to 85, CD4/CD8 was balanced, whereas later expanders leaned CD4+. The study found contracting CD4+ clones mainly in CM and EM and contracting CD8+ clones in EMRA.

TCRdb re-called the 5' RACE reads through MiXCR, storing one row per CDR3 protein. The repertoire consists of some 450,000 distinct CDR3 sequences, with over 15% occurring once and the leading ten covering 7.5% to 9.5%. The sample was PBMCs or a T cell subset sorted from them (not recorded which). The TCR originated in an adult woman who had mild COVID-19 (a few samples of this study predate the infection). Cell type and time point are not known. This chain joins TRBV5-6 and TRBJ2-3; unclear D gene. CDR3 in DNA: TGTGCCAGCGGGTTAGCCCATCTCCCAGATACGCAGTATTTT. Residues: CASGLAHLPDTQYF.